This T cell receptor beta chain was sequenced for a study of blood T cell repertoires in COVID-19. Study at large: Acute-phase and convalescent COVID-19 samples originated in the United States, Italy and Spain. T cells, B-cell-depleted T cells, or PBMCs supplied cDNA or gDNA.

Germline V CDR1 and CDR2: SGDLS, YYNGEE. The CDR3 has 14 residues. V trimming: 1 base; J trimming: 3 bases; junction bases outside the gene matches: 4. In the authors' workflow: Quantification of nucleated cells was approximated via reference gene primer amplification. TCRdb's copy holds only in-frame clones and misses some; the assay was immunoSEQ multiplex PCR. That table supplies the V and J calls and clone size; D and trimming were determined from the DNA. The top ten clones hold under 15% of a sample with roughly 44,000 clones, about 90% of them seen once. This sequence was found in an elderly man with acute or convalescent COVID-19. The source material was peripheral blood. J is TRBJ2-7 and V is TRBV9; 7 bases are shared with TRBD2. The chain's CDR3 is CASSVSGENYEQYF. CDR3 sequence (DNA): TGTGCCAGCAGCGTAAGCGGGGAAAACTACGAGCAGTACTTC.